The 10 T cell receptor beta chains given below trace back to one sample, sequenced in a study of blood T cell repertoires in COVID-19. Clones were sequenced by immunoSEQ multiplex PCR, and TCRdb holds only the in-frame ones, with some missing. The sample has around 200,000 clones, 85% to 90% seen once. Sequencing was performed on PBMCs or T cells enriched from blood (not recorded which). These receptor sequences come from a man aged 25 to 40 who had recovered from COVID-19.

In the case of this clone: One end of the junction does not line up with germline, which may come from a read error. The chain links TRBV28 to TRBJ1-1; D is possibly TRBD1 (6 bases). Germline CDR1 reads MDHEN; CDR2 reads SYDVKM. CDR3 length equals 11 residues. Written as DNA, the CDR3 is TGCCTATCTACGGGGGGGCCAGAAGCTTTCTTT. Translated, it gives CLSTGGPEAFF.

The rearrangement joins TRBV5-4 to TRBJ2-1, with 9 bases that match TRBD2. Per germline, CDR1 SGHNT and CDR2 YYREEE (reference sequence). CDR3 length: 15 amino acids. V gave up 4 bases and J gave up 8 bases; unmatched junction bases: 10. The CDR3 spells CASSPRGGGEYEQFF. The CDR3 nucleotides read TGTGCCAGCAGCCCCCGGGGCGGGGGGGAGTATGAGCAGTTCTTC.

In the case of this clone: Other DNA sequences of this sample code for an identical CDR3. This chain links TRBV6-5 with TRBJ2-7; 9 bases map to TRBD1. The CDR3 runs 14 residues. Germline-derived CDR1 and CDR2 are MNHEY and SVGAGI. After removal of 6 bases from V and 2 bases from J, the junction contained 5 bases not matched to a gene. This CDR3 reads CASSRGQGPYEQYF. CDR3 bases: TGTGCCAGCAGCCGCGGACAGGGGCCCTACGAGCAGTACTTC.

This clone was recorded once. V is TRBV7-9 and J is TRBJ2-1, with D unclear. Germline V gene data show CDR1 as SEHNR and CDR2 as FQNEAQ (reference sequence). V lost 5 bases and J lost 4, with 21 bases in between. The CDR3 runs to 17 residues. The CDR3 is CASSLKGGGSVYNEQFF. CDR3 in DNA: TGTGCCAGCAGCCTGAAAGGTGGCGGATCCGTATACAATGAGCAGTTCTTC.

This clone occurred once. V is TRBV10-2 and J is TRBJ2-1, with 10 bases aligning to TRBD1. CDR3 length: 15 residues. The V gene end was trimmed by 8 bases and the J gene end by 4 bases; junction bases not matched to a gene: 8. Germline CDR1 and CDR2: WSHSY and SAAADI. CDR3 sequence (DNA): TGCGCCAGCGGGAGAGGGGACAGGGGTTACAATGAGCAGTTCTTC. The encoded protein is CASGRGDRGYNEQFF.

The rearrangement links TRBV6-5 to TRBJ2-5; TRBD1 might be the D (6 bases). Germline V gene data show CDR1 as MNHEY and CDR2 as SVGAGI. The CDR3 extends over 15 amino acids. Trimming took off 6 bases at V and 0 bases at J, with 14 bases between the two ends. The CDR3 loop is CASRRGTPYQETQYF. As DNA, the CDR3 is TGTGCCAGCAGAAGAGGGACACCGTACCAAGAGACCCAGTACTTC.

This chain joins TRBV19 and TRBJ1-5, with a tentative D call TRBD1 (5 bases). The CDR3 runs 14 residues. Trimming pared 9 bases from V and 2 bases from J, leaving 14 bases between. Germline loops: CDR1 LNHDA, CDR2 SQIVND (reference sequence). In DNA form, the CDR3 reads TGTGCCAGCCGGGGGGGTACGGGCAATCAGCCCCAGCATTTT. Translated, it gives CASRGGTGNQPQHF.

This sequence joins TRBV29-1 and TRBJ2-7; 10 positions agree with TRBD1. The CDR3 runs to 15 residues. Trimming at V came to 7 bases and at J to 1 base, leaving 10 bases not matched to a gene. Germline V lookup: CDR1 SQVTM, CDR2 ANQGSEA. The CDR3 nucleotides are TGCAGCGAAGGGAGACAGGGGGCCATATCCTACGAGCAGTACTTC. Translating gives CSEGRQGAISYEQYF.

The chain combines TRBV5-1 with TRBJ2-7; 8 nucleotides match TRBD1. Germline V CDR1 and CDR2: SGHRS, YFSETQ. This CDR3 has 14 residues. J gave up 1 base and V 4 bases, and 4 bases lay outside the gene matches. The CDR3 bases are TGCGCCAGCAGCGAACGGACAGGGTCCTACGAGCAGTACTTC. Residues: CASSERTGSYEQYF.

This rearrangement joins TRBV27 to TRBJ2-5, with TRBD2 matching over 11 bases. There are 16 residues in the CDR3. Germline CDR1 reads MNHEY; CDR2 reads SMNVEV (reference sequence). The ends lost 4 bases at V and 7 bases at J; junction bases unmatched: 11. The CDR3 here is CASSSTGLAGQGTQYF. CDR3 nucleotides: TGTGCCAGCAGTTCAACCGGACTAGCGGGCCAGGGGACCCAGTACTTC.